This T cell receptor beta chain came from a study of blood T cell repertoires in COVID-19. Study-level background: Donors in the United States, Italy and Spain gave samples during acute or convalescent COVID-19. T cells, B-cell-depleted T cells, or PBMCs provided the cDNA or gDNA that served as material.

Per the original data handling: Estimates of nucleated cell counts were drawn from the amplification of reference gene primers. Clones were sequenced by immunoSEQ multiplex PCR, and TCRdb holds only the in-frame ones, with some missing. That table furnishes V, J and clone size, whereas the DNA furnished D and trimming. The data contain more than 95,000 clones, roughly 88% of them seen just once; the ten biggest clones take up roughly 7.6%. The V and J ends lost 6 bases and 7 bases, in that order; junction bases with no gene match: 11. This CDR3 contains 15 residues. From germline, CDR1 is MNHEY and CDR2 SMNVEV (reference sequence).

The sequenced sample consisted of peripheral blood. The gene calls are TRBV27 and TRBJ1-2, with 10 bases fitting TRBD1. This clonotype was sampled from a man aged 50 to 59 with acute or convalescent COVID-19. Written as DNA, the CDR3 is TGTGCCAGCAGCAGCTTGTCGACAGGGGGCCTTGGCTACACCTTC. This gives the protein CASSSLSTGGLGYTF.